A single sample gave rise to the 18 T cell receptor beta chains below, sequenced in a study of T cells after posttransplantation cyclophosphamide. Some clones are missing from TCRdb's copy, which holds only in-frame ones; the method was immunoSEQ multiplex PCR. The profile shows some 45,000 clones, about 92% of them singletons. Busulfan-fludarabine conditioning, marrow transplant, and cyclophosphamide on days +3 and +4 were administered. The sequencing here drew on PBMCs, taken less than 70 days after allogeneic stem cell transplant with posttransplant cyclophosphamide. All receptors derive from a male patient aged 60 to 75 who received an allogeneic stem cell transplant from a related donor and was CMV-positive. Some T cells here may be from the graft donor.

CDR3 region: CASSLSGPVQYF. CDR3 coding DNA: TGTGCCAGCAGCTTAAGCGGGCCGGTACAGTACTTC. The chain joins TRBV7-8 to TRBJ2-5, with D perhaps matching TRBD2 (6 bases). The CDR3 contains 12 residues. Deletions cut 2 bases from V and 11 bases from J, with 12 bases between. Germline V gives CDR1 SGHVS, CDR2 FQNEAQ.

The rearrangement links TRBV10-2 to TRBJ2-1; 14 nucleotides agree with TRBD2. Germline lookup yields CDR1 WSHSY and CDR2 SAAADI. After removal of 8 bases from V and 9 bases from J, the junction contained 9 bases not matched to a gene. The CDR3 length is 15 residues. The CDR3 region has the DNA TGCGCCAGCCAGACTAGCGGGGGGGCAGGCGGTGAGCAGTTCTTC. It yields the protein CASQTSGGAGGEQFF.

This clone came up once. This chain uses TRBV15 with TRBJ1-1, with D unclear. This CDR3 is built from 14 residues. The germline gives CDR1 LNHNV, CDR2 YYDKDF (reference sequence). V was trimmed by 0 bases and J by 0 bases, leaving 5 bases between them. The CDR3 sequence is CATSRDQMNTEAFF. CDR3 sequence (DNA): TGTGCCACCAGCAGAGATCAGATGAACACTGAAGCTTTCTTT.

The chain combines TRBV29-1 with TRBJ1-2; 9 bases are a match to TRBD1. This CDR3 contains 12 residues. Germline V gene data show CDR1 as SQVTM and CDR2 as ANQGSEA. J gave up 6 bases and V 2 bases, and 1 base lay outside the gene matches. The CDR3 spells CSVERDRDGYTF. CDR3 nucleotides: TGCAGCGTTGAAAGGGACAGGGATGGCTACACCTTC.

The gene calls are TRBV27 and TRBJ2-7, with 7 bases lining up with TRBD1. Germline CDR1 is MNHEY and CDR2 is SMNVEV (reference sequence). CDR3 size: 13 residues. V gave up 6 bases and J gave up 0 bases; unmatched junction bases: 2. The chain's CDR3 is CASRRDSSYEQYF. CDR3 nucleotides: TGTGCCAGCAGAAGGGACAGCTCCTACGAGCAGTACTTC.

The chain is built from TRBV29-1 and TRBJ1-1; TRBD1 matches 7 bases. Trimming took 7 bases from V and 2 from J; bases not matched to a gene: 10. The length of the CDR3 is 14 residues. Per germline, CDR1 SQVTM and CDR2 ANQGSEA. CDR3 protein: CSAEITGDNTEAFF. Here the CDR3 DNA reads TGCAGCGCCGAAATCACAGGGGATAACACTGAAGCTTTCTTT. Drawing the rest from reference TRBV29-1 and TRBJ1-1, the complete variable domain is SAVISQKPSRDICQRGTSLTIQCQVDSQVTMMFWYRQQPGQSLTLIATANQGSEATYESGFVIDKFPISRPNLTFSTLTVSNMSPEDSSIYLCSAEITGDNTEAFFGQGTRLTVV.

The V and J genes are TRBV19 and TRBJ2-1; perhaps TRBD1 as D (6 bases). CDR1 and CDR2 (germline): LNHDA, SQIVND (reference sequence). Trimming shortened V by 5 bases and J by 2 bases, and 13 bases separated the two germline ends. The CDR3 is made up of 15 amino acids. CDR3 residues: CASSQGTPAYNEQFF. CDR3 sequence (DNA): TGTGCCAGTAGTCAAGGGACACCTGCCTACAATGAGCAGTTCTTC.

The chain links TRBV5-1 to TRBJ2-3; D remains ambiguous. The germline CDR1 and CDR2 sequences are SGHRS and YFSETQ. The V gene lost 0 bases and the J gene lost 6 bases, with 11 bases spanning the gap. This CDR3 contains 14 residues. CDR3 sequence: CASSLAGFADTQYF. The CDR3 DNA reads as TGCGCCAGCAGCTTGGCCGGGTTCGCCGATACGCAGTATTTT.

This clone appeared a single time. Different DNA sequences within this sample yield the same CDR3. The gene calls are TRBV30 and TRBJ1-1; no firm D call. This CDR3 region has 11 residues. Deletions cut 4 bases from V and 11 bases from J, with 14 bases between. CDR1 is GTSNPN, CDR2 SVGIG, per germline (reference sequence). The CDR3 coding sequence is TGTGCCTGGAATGAGGTCTGGGAGGCTTTCTTT. It translates to CAWNEVWEAFF. The variable domain in full, completed from reference TRBV30 and TRBJ1-1, reads SQTIHQWPATLVQPVGSPLSLECTVEGTSNPNLYWYRQAAGRGLQLLFYSVGIGQISSEVPQNLSASRPQDRQFILSSKKLLLSDSGFYLCAWNEVWEAFFGQGTRLTVV.

The rearrangement links TRBV9 to TRBJ2-2, with D perhaps matching TRBD2 (5 bases). Germline-derived CDR1 and CDR2 are SGDLS and YYNGEE. Trimming removed 0 bases from V and 5 bases from J, with 14 bases in between. The CDR3 consists of 16 residues. The CDR3 sequence: CASSVGERIITGELFF. The CDR3 DNA is TGTGCCAGCAGCGTAGGGGAGCGGATTATTACCGGGGAGCTGTTTTTT.

This clone was detected a few times. This specimen includes other DNA sequences encoding the same CDR3. V usage is TRBV5-1 and J usage is TRBJ1-1; D possibly corresponds to TRBD1 (5 bases). The V gene lost 0 bases and the J gene lost 0 bases, with 12 bases spanning the gap. Looked up from germline, CDR1 is SGHRS and CDR2 is YFSETQ. The CDR3 sequence is 16 residues long. The CDR3 loop is CASSLGTGGMNTEAFF. In nucleotides, the CDR3 is TGCGCCAGCAGCTTGGGGACGGGGGGGATGAACACTGAAGCTTTCTTT.

V usage is TRBV29-1 and J usage is TRBJ2-3; TRBD1 agrees at 12 bases. Per the germline V gene, CDR1 is SQVTM and CDR2 is ANQGSEA. V lost 7 bases to trimming and J lost 6 bases; unmatched junction nucleotides: 5. This CDR3 is 13 amino acids long. The CDR3 region is CSAGTGGDDTQYF. In nucleotides, the CDR3 is TGCAGCGCCGGGACAGGGGGCGACGATACGCAGTATTTT.

V and J are TRBV10-3 and TRBJ1-3; D is unclear. The germline CDR1 and CDR2 sequences are ENHRY and SYGVKD. Deletions cut 10 bases from V and 1 base from J, with 8 bases between. There are 12 residues in the CDR3. As DNA, the CDR3 is TGTGCCACCTTTTCTTCTGGAAACACCATATATTTT. Its protein product is CATFSSGNTIYF.

V gene TRBV7-9 combines with J gene TRBJ2-2; 7 positions match TRBD1. CDR1 is SEHNR, CDR2 FQNEAQ, per germline (reference sequence). V trimming: 3 bases; J trimming: 6 bases; junction bases outside the gene matches: 1. This CDR3 has 13 residues. The CDR3: CASSFGQAGELFF. For the CDR3, the DNA is TGTGCCAGCAGCTTCGGACAGGCCGGGGAGCTGTTTTTT.

This chain links TRBV4-1 with TRBJ2-3; perhaps TRBD1 as D (6 bases). CDR3 length equals 20 residues. Trimming stripped 1 base from V and 2 bases from J, with 25 bases between. Germline V gene lookup returns CDR1 MGHRA and CDR2 YSYEKL. Here the CDR3 reads CASSQGGHIGQAPLTDTQYF. The CDR3 DNA reads as TGCGCCAGCAGCCAAGGGGGACATATTGGTCAAGCCCCGCTCACAGATACGCAGTATTTT.

V usage is TRBV7-2 and J usage is TRBJ1-2; 8 nucleotides align to TRBD1. Germline V gene lookup returns CDR1 SGHTA and CDR2 FQGNSA. This CDR3 comprises 13 residues. V shed 2 bases and J 7 bases; nucleotides not matched to a gene: 3. As DNA, the CDR3 is TGTGCCAGCAGCTTACAGGGGGCCCGTGGCTACACCTTC. This gives the protein CASSLQGARGYTF.

The chain links TRBV5-6 to TRBJ2-7; 7 bases map to TRBD2. J gave up 1 base and V 4 bases, and 5 bases lay outside the gene matches. Germline V gene lookup returns CDR1 SGHDT and CDR2 YYEEEE. CDR3 length: 14 residues. CDR3 loop: CASSPSGASYEQYF. CDR3 bases: TGTGCCAGCAGCCCAAGCGGGGCGTCCTACGAGCAGTACTTC.

The chain carries TRBV7-9 and TRBJ2-7, with D perhaps TRBD1 (5 bases). Germline V lookup: CDR1 SEHNR, CDR2 FQNEAQ (reference sequence). Trimming removed 5 bases at V and 5 bases at J, with 25 bases between. The CDR3 has 17 amino acids. In DNA form, the CDR3 reads TGTGCCAGCAGCCCCCAGGGCCTATCTCCCGGTTGGGACGAGCAGTACTTC. Translation gives CASSPQGLSPGWDEQYF. The full variable domain, in which reference TRBV7-9 and TRBJ2-7 provide the parts outside the CDR3, is DTGVSQNPRHKITKRGQNVTFRCDPISEHNRLYWYRQTLGQGPEFLTYFQNEAQLEKSRLLSDRFSAERPKGSFSTLEIQRTEQGDSAMYLCASSPQGLSPGWDEQYFGPGTRLTVT.